The 26 T cell receptor beta chains given below trace back to one sample, sequenced in a study of Ad26.COV2.S vaccination and SARS-CoV-2 variants. TCRdb keeps only in-frame clones here, not all; method: immunoSEQ multiplex PCR. The sample has under 150,000 clones; roughly 85% are singletons. The sample consisted of peripheral blood, taken after recovery from COVID-19. The receptor source for this set is a human donor who had recovered from COVID-19.

The DNA of the CDR3 is TGTGCCAGCAGTGAAGGTTGGAGCGTGAGCTCCTACAATGAGCAGTTCTTC. It specifies CASSEGWSVSSYNEQFF. The chain is built from TRBV6-1 and TRBJ2-1; D remains ambiguous. Trimming took off 1 base at V and 0 bases at J, with 13 bases between the two ends. The CDR3 contains 17 residues. The germline V gene encodes CDR1 MNHNS and CDR2 SASEGT.

V and J are TRBV28 and TRBJ1-2; D ambiguous. This CDR3 comprises 12 residues. Germline values: CDR1 MDHEN, CDR2 SYDVKM. In DNA form, the CDR3 reads TGTGTCAGTAGGAGGTGGGGCTATGGCTACACCTTC. Protein: CVSRRWGYGYTF.

This clone was observed once. J is TRBJ1-3 and V is TRBV3-1 (or the pseudogene TRBV3-2); TRBD1 matches at 10 bases. The CDR3 has 18 residues. Germline CDR1 and CDR2: LGHDT and YNNKEL (reference sequence). V was clipped by 0 bases and J by 2 bases; unmatched bases: 7. This chain's CDR3 is CASSQETGTGDPGNTIYF. CDR3 coding DNA: TGTGCCAGCAGCCAAGAGACCGGGACAGGGGACCCTGGAAACACCATATATTTT.

The chain is built from TRBV15 and TRBJ1-2, with D unresolved. The CDR3 totals 12 residues. In germline, CDR1 is LNHNV, CDR2 YYDKDF (reference sequence). Trimming took 3 bases from V and 10 from J, leaving 12 bases between them. CDR3 sequence (DNA): TGTGCCACCAGCAGGTACGGGGTGGACTACACCTTC. Protein product: CATSRYGVDYTF. Full variable domain (outside the CDR3, taken from reference TRBV15 and TRBJ1-2): DAMVIQNPRYQVTQFGKPVTLSCSQTLNHNVMYWYQQKSSQAPKLLFHYYDKDFNNEADTPDNFQSRRPNTSFCFLDIRSPGLGDTAMYLCATSRYGVDYTFGSGTRLTVV.

The chain is built from TRBV2 and TRBJ2-5; unclear D gene. Between the trimmed V and J ends, which lost 7 bases and 2 bases, there was a span of 8 bases. The CDR3 runs to 12 residues. In germline, CDR1 is SNHLY, CDR2 FYNNEI. CDR3 nucleotides: TGTGCCAGCATCGGCGGACAAGAGACCCAGTACTTC. As protein: CASIGGQETQYF.

J is TRBJ1-5 and V is TRBV11-2, with a possible D match to TRBD1 (6 bases). This CDR3 has 13 amino acids. In germline, CDR1 is SGHAT, CDR2 FQNNGV. V was shortened by 4 bases and J by 11 bases, with 15 bases between the two germline ends. DNA of the CDR3: TGTGCCAGCAGCTCGGGATTACAGGGCGCCCAGCATTTT. It is translated as CASSSGLQGAQHF.

The CDR3 protein is CASSLDRNYGYTF. The CDR3 region has the DNA TGTGCCAGCAGCTTGGACAGGAACTATGGCTACACCTTC. The chain combines TRBV5-5 with TRBJ1-2; tentative D call: TRBD1 (5 bases). The germline V gene encodes CDR1 SGHKS and CDR2 YYEKEE (reference sequence). V lost 0 bases and J lost 2, with 5 bases in between. This CDR3 is built from 13 residues.

This clone was seen more than once but under ten times. The chain employs TRBV5-1 and TRBJ1-5; D possibly corresponds to TRBD1 (6 bases). The CDR3 runs 17 residues. Trimming took 2 bases from V and 4 from J, leaving 19 bases between them. Germline values: CDR1 SGHRS, CDR2 YFSETQ. The CDR3 DNA follows: TGCGCCAGCAGCTTAGGAGTCGGGTCAGGGGCTAATCAGCCCCAGCATTTT. This codes for CASSLGVGSGANQPQHF.

The chain is built from TRBV7-9 and TRBJ1-3; D remains unclear. Trimming shortened V by 4 bases and J by 0 bases, and 13 bases separated the two germline ends. The CDR3 loop spans 16 amino acids. CDR1 and CDR2 (germline): SEHNR, FQNEAQ (reference sequence). The CDR3 spells CASSSNIRSSGNTIYF. As DNA, the CDR3 is TGTGCCAGCAGCTCAAACATCAGGAGCTCTGGAAACACCATATATTTT.

The J gene is TRBJ2-2, the V gene TRBV6-4; D possibly corresponds to TRBD1 (5 bases). V lost 4 bases, J lost 5 bases, and 11 bases lay in between. Germline values: CDR1 MRHNA, CDR2 SNTAGT. The CDR3 runs 14 residues. The CDR3 is CASSGRAWTGELFF. CDR3 nucleotide sequence: TGTGCCAGCAGTGGCAGGGCTTGGACCGGGGAGCTGTTTTTT.

The V gene is TRBV29-1, the J gene TRBJ2-7, with 8 bases that match TRBD1. CDR3 length: 14 amino acids. The trim removed 7 bases at V and 7 bases at J, leaving 15 bases unmatched. Per the germline V gene, CDR1 is SQVTM and CDR2 is ANQGSEA. The CDR3 DNA is TGCAGCGCTACGTCCGGGACAGGTTTTATTGAGCAGTACTTC. Amino acid sequence: CSATSGTGFIEQYF.

The genes are TRBV6-5 and TRBJ2-7; D unresolved. This CDR3 comprises 15 residues. Per germline, CDR1 MNHEY and CDR2 SVGAGI. V was cut by 0 bases and J by 8 bases, with 17 bases left in between. The CDR3 coding sequence is TGTGCCAGCAGTTACTCGATGGGCAGTCCTACGAAGCAGTACTTC. It yields the protein CASSYSMGSPTKQYF.

This clone was counted between two and nine times. This chain links TRBV28 with TRBJ1-1; 10 positions match TRBD1. This CDR3 region has 15 residues. Germline lookup yields CDR1 MDHEN and CDR2 SYDVKM. V trimming: 6 bases; J trimming: 1 base; junction bases outside the gene matches: 5. Written as DNA, the CDR3 is TGTGCCAGCAGATTCGGGGACAGGGGGAACACTGAAGCTTTCTTT. This codes for CASRFGDRGNTEAFF.

The rearrangement joins TRBV5-1 to TRBJ1-6, with TRBD1 as a possible D gene (6 bases). Between the trimmed V and J ends, which lost 0 bases and 4 bases, there was a span of 20 bases. There are 19 residues in the CDR3. CDR1 and CDR2 (germline): SGHRS, YFSETQ. The chain's CDR3 is CASSLVSAGGGGYNSPLHF. The CDR3 bases are TGCGCCAGCAGCTTGGTTTCGGCAGGAGGAGGGGGTTATAATTCACCCCTCCACTTT.

V is TRBV4-1 and J is TRBJ2-7, with D hard to call. Trimming left V 1 base short and J 0 bases short, with 10 bases between. Germline V CDR1 and CDR2: MGHRA, YSYEKL. The CDR3 has 15 residues. CDR3 residues: CASSQASGFSYEQYF. CDR3 in DNA: TGCGCCAGCAGCCAAGCTTCTGGGTTCTCCTACGAGCAGTACTTC.

The rearrangement uses TRBV28 and TRBJ1-1, with 8 nucleotides matching TRBD1. V lost 5 bases and J lost 1; bases outside the gene matches: 9. Germline assignment: CDR1 MDHEN and CDR2 SYDVKM. The CDR3 covers 16 residues. The CDR3 loop is CASSGGPGGKNTEAFF. CDR3 sequence (DNA): TGTGCCAGCAGTGGGGGCCCAGGGGGCAAGAACACTGAAGCTTTCTTT.

V gene TRBV27 combines with J gene TRBJ2-5; 10 bases are shared with TRBD2. CDR3 length: 20 residues. The germline V gene encodes CDR1 MNHEY and CDR2 SMNVEV (reference sequence). The trim removed 5 bases at V and 5 bases at J, leaving 23 bases unmatched. CDR3 protein: CASSPWFLAGARSLGETQYF. The CDR3 coding sequence is TGTGCCAGCAGTCCCTGGTTCCTAGCGGGGGCCCGGTCGCTTGGCGAGACCCAGTACTTC.

The J gene is TRBJ1-2, the V gene TRBV5-1; unclear D gene. Germline values: CDR1 SGHRS, CDR2 YFSETQ. V was clipped by 7 bases and J by 6 bases, with 19 bases between them. The CDR3 contains 14 residues. In DNA form, the CDR3 reads TGCGCCAGCCGTCAATCGGATGAAAGGGATGGCTACACCTTC. It yields the protein CASRQSDERDGYTF.

The chain links TRBV15 to TRBJ2-1; 7 nucleotides match TRBD1. The CDR3 has 15 amino acids. CDR1 and CDR2 (germline): LNHNV, YYDKDF (reference sequence). The ends lost 2 bases at V and 4 bases at J; junction bases unmatched: 5. The CDR3 protein is CATSRMTGRYNEQFF. In nucleotides, the CDR3 is TGTGCCACCAGCAGAATGACAGGGCGTTACAATGAGCAGTTCTTC.

The rearrangement links TRBV11-2 to TRBJ1-5, with 7 bases identical to TRBD1. The CDR3 has 13 residues. Germline CDR1 and CDR2: SGHAT and FQNNGV. J was trimmed by 4 bases and V by 4 bases; bases with no gene match: 1. This chain's CDR3 is CASSSTGNQPQHF. CDR3 sequence (DNA): TGTGCCAGCAGCTCGACAGGGAATCAGCCCCAGCATTTT.

The chain couples TRBV7-2 to TRBJ2-3, with TRBD2 matching over 10 bases. The CDR3 has 16 amino acids. Germline V gene data show CDR1 as SGHTA and CDR2 as FQGNSA. The V gene end was trimmed by 1 base and the J gene end by 2 bases; junction bases not matched to a gene: 3. The CDR3 loop is CASSLDLAGVTDTQYF. The CDR3, as DNA: TGTGCCAGCAGCTTAGACCTAGCGGGAGTCACAGATACGCAGTATTTT.

The chain couples TRBV6-1 to TRBJ1-5; no clear D. Between the trimmed V and J ends, which lost 0 bases and 1 base, there was a span of 10 bases. The CDR3 is made up of 16 amino acids. Germline V lookup: CDR1 MNHNS, CDR2 SASEGT. As DNA, the CDR3 is TGTGCCAGCAGTGAAGCGGTGGGATACAGCAATCAGCCCCAGCATTTT. This sequence encodes CASSEAVGYSNQPQHF.

V is TRBV30 and J is TRBJ1-2; D is undetermined. V shed 2 bases and J shed 2 bases, with 9 bases lying between them. The CDR3 is 13 amino acids. The germline CDR1 and CDR2 sequences are GTSNPN and SVGIG (reference sequence). The CDR3 loop reads CAWSLGGNYGYTF. DNA of the CDR3: TGTGCCTGGAGTTTAGGTGGAAACTATGGCTACACCTTC.

Concerning this clone itself: Relative to the germline gene, one junction end is altered; a read error may explain this. This chain joins TRBV29-1 and TRBJ1-1; 7 nucleotides agree with TRBD1. Germline V gene sequence: CDR1 SQVTM, CDR2 ANQGSEA. CDR3 length equals 15 residues. This CDR3 reads CSVQERTGANTEAFF. The CDR3 nucleotides read TGCAGCGTTCAAGAGAGGACAGGCGCGAACACTGAAGCTTTCTTT.

The chain is built from TRBV6-2 or TRBV6-3 and TRBJ1-2; D possibly corresponds to TRBD1 (5 bases). With 6 bases removed from V and 1 base from J, the gap between germline ends came to 12 bases. The CDR3 runs 14 residues. The germline gives CDR1 MNHEY, CDR2 SVGEGT. The CDR3 sequence: CASSPGTYNYGYTF. DNA of the CDR3: TGTGCCAGCAGCCCCGGGACGTATAACTATGGCTACACCTTC.

This chain links TRBV11-2 with TRBJ2-7; D is undetermined. V was shortened by 8 bases and J by 3 bases, with 14 bases between the two germline ends. There are 13 residues in the CDR3. CDR1 and CDR2 from the germline V gene are SGHAT and FQNNGV. DNA of the CDR3: TGTGCCAGCGCCCTACCAGAAAACTACGAGCAGTACTTC. As protein: CASALPENYEQYF.